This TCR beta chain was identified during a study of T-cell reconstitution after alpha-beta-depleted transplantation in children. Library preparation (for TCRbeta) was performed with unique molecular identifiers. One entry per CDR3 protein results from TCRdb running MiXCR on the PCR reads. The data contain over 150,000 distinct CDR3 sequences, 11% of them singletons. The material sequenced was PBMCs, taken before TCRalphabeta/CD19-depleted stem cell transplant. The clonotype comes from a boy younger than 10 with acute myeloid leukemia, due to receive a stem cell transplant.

CDR3 region: CASMEAPSGRIPEQYF. DNA for the CDR3: TGTGCCAGCATGGAGGCACCTAGCGGGAGAATTCCCGAGCAGTACTTC. This rearrangement joins TRBV2 to TRBJ2-7, with TRBD2 identical over 10 bases. V lost 7 bases, J lost 6 bases, and 15 bases stayed unmatched. The CDR3 is made up of 16 amino acids. Germline assignment: CDR1 SNHLY and CDR2 FYNNEI. The full variable domain, in which reference TRBV2 and TRBJ2-7 provide the parts outside the CDR3, is EPEVTQTPSHQVTQMGQEVILRCVPISNHLYFYWYRQILGQKVEFLVSFYNNEISEKSEIFDDQFSVERPDGSNFTLKIRSTKLEDSAMYFCASMEAPSGRIPEQYFGPGTRLTVT.